The next 22 T cell receptor beta chains were all read from a single sample in a study of T cells in Graves' hyperthyroidism and ophthalmopathy. Regions amplified from RNA transcripts were the TCR beta CDR3 regions. The HTBI primer set drove a first-round RT-PCR of the TCR CDR3. TCRdb fed the multiplex PCR reads into MiXCR, producing one record per CDR3 protein. The sample carries 600,000 to 800,000 distinct CDR3 sequences, 30% to 40% recorded once. The specimen was blood. The receptors originated from a woman aged 40 to 49 with Graves' hyperthyroidism.

This clonotype was picked up many times. The chain is built from TRBV19 and TRBJ1-2, with no clear D. Germline V gene lookup returns CDR1 LNHDA and CDR2 SQIVND (reference sequence). The V end was cut by 6 bases, the J end by 2 bases, with 19 bases between. The CDR3 runs 16 residues. CDR3 in DNA: TGTGCCAGTAGGATCTCTAGAGGAAAGATGAACTATGGCTACACCTTC. Amino acid sequence: CASRISRGKMNYGYTF.

This clonotype was picked up one time. A read error is possible here, since a much larger clone lies one base away. This chain links TRBV7-9 with TRBJ1-6, with 7 positions matching TRBD1. Germline-derived CDR1 and CDR2 are SEHNR and FQNEAQ (reference sequence). The junction had 8 bases not matched to a gene; V was cut back by 8 bases and J by 7 bases. The CDR3 length is 14 residues. The CDR3 sequence is CASGPRQGNSPLHF. CDR3 bases: TGTGCCAGCGGCCCAAGACAGGGAAATTCACCCCTCCACTTT.

This sequence joins TRBV6-5 and TRBJ2-6; perhaps TRBD1 as D (6 bases). The V gene's germline CDR1 is MNHEY and CDR2 SVGAGI. The CDR3 covers 18 residues. Trimming shortened V by 3 bases and J by 0 bases, and 15 bases separated the two germline ends. The CDR3 region has the DNA TGTGCCAGCAGTTATCACCAGACAGGCTACTCTGGGGCCAACGTCCTGACTTTC. This codes for CASSYHQTGYSGANVLTF.

This chain links TRBV7-9 with TRBJ1-4; D is perhaps TRBD1 (5 bases). The length of the CDR3 is 16 residues. Germline assignment: CDR1 SEHNR and CDR2 FQNEAQ (reference sequence). V gave up 2 bases and J gave up 0 bases, with 10 bases separating them. The CDR3 here is CASSLWGGATNEKLFF. The CDR3, as DNA: TGTGCCAGCAGCTTATGGGGGGGAGCAACTAATGAAAAACTGTTTTTT.

This clonotype was seen a single time. The J gene is TRBJ2-6, the V gene TRBV12-3 or TRBV12-4; D remains unclear. The CDR3 length is 15 residues. V lost 0 bases to trimming and J lost 4 bases, with 7 bases between them. Written as DNA, the CDR3 is TGTGCCAGCAGTTTAGCGTTTGTGGGGGCCAACGTCCTGACTTTC. The encoded protein is CASSLAFVGANVLTF.

The rearrangement joins TRBV7-2 to TRBJ2-7; 7 nucleotides align to TRBD1. V dropped 5 bases and J dropped 6; count of bases not matched to a gene: 19. Germline assignment: CDR1 SGHTA and CDR2 FQGNSA. CDR3 length: 17 residues. This chain's CDR3 is CASSQTIYDRAPGEQYF. The CDR3 DNA sequence: TGTGCCAGCAGCCAAACAATCTACGACAGGGCCCCGGGCGAGCAGTACTTC.

This clonotype occurred many times. Here the CDR3 reads CASSPVGGGNQPQHF. For the CDR3, the DNA is TGTGCCAGCAGCCCCGTCGGGGGAGGCAATCAGCCCCAGCATTTT. The V gene is TRBV6-6, the J gene TRBJ1-5, with a possible D match to TRBD1 (5 bases). Germline CDR1 MNHNY, CDR2 SVGAGI (reference sequence). Trimming pared 6 bases from V and 2 bases from J, leaving 14 bases between. The CDR3 is 15 amino acids.

The sample holds a few counts of this clonotype. This chain joins TRBV5-1 and TRBJ2-7; D is possibly TRBD1 (6 bases). Germline CDR1 SGHRS, CDR2 YFSETQ. The CDR3 extends over 14 amino acids. V lost 0 bases, J lost 2 bases, and 9 bases lay in between. For the CDR3, the DNA is TGCGCCAGCAGCTTGGTCAGGGGAACCTACGAGCAGTACTTC. This codes for CASSLVRGTYEQYF.

This clonotype was seen repeatedly, ten times or more. The V call is TRBV9, the J call TRBJ1-2; D may be TRBD1 (6 bases). CDR3 length: 14 amino acids. V was clipped by 3 bases and J by 3 bases, with 12 bases between them. Germline loops: CDR1 SGDLS, CDR2 YYNGEE. The CDR3 loop reads CASSADSQYYGYTF. DNA for the CDR3: TGTGCCAGCAGCGCGGACAGCCAGTACTATGGCTACACCTTC. Full variable domain (rest looked up from reference TRBV9 and TRBJ1-2): DSGVTQTPKHLITATGQRVTLRCSPRSGDLSVYWYQQSLDQGLQFLIQYYNGEERAKGNILERFSAQQFPDLHSELNLSSLELGDSALYFCASSADSQYYGYTFGSGTRLTVV.

The chain combines TRBV12-5 with TRBJ1-6; D is uncertain. Germline V gives CDR1 LGHNT, CDR2 FRNRAP. This CDR3 has 17 amino acids. V lost 0 bases and J 6 bases, leaving 15 bases between the germline ends. The CDR3: CASGLVLGSSRNSPLHF. The CDR3 region has the DNA TGTGCTAGTGGTTTGGTACTCGGGTCGTCTCGTAATTCACCCCTCCACTTT.

This clonotype was detected ten times or more. The chain joins TRBV18 to TRBJ1-6; D not resolved. The ends were cut back, 8 bases at V and 6 bases at J, with 8 bases in the middle. Germline V lookup: CDR1 KGHSH, CDR2 LQKENI. This CDR3 region has 12 residues. In nucleotides, the CDR3 is TGTGCCAGCAGCCCGCCTAATTCACCCCTCCACTTT. Amino acids: CASSPPNSPLHF.

The V gene is TRBV7-8, the J gene TRBJ2-5; 7 nucleotides align to TRBD2. The CDR3 loop spans 14 amino acids. The germline V gene has CDR1 SGHVS and CDR2 FQNEAQ. Germline trimming cut 5 bases from V and 5 bases from J; bases unmatched to any gene: 8. This CDR3 is CASSHPGRGETQYF. CDR3 coding DNA: TGTGCCAGCAGCCACCCGGGGCGGGGGGAGACCCAGTACTTC.

The chain carries TRBV7-2 and TRBJ1-2; tentatively, D is TRBD1 (5 bases). Between the trimmed V and J ends, which lost 7 bases and 5 bases, there was a span of 20 bases. The CDR3 spans 15 residues. Germline V lookup: CDR1 SGHTA, CDR2 FQGNSA. The CDR3 sequence is CASTIGRDARYGYTF. The CDR3 DNA sequence: TGTGCCAGCACAATAGGCCGGGACGCGAGGTATGGCTACACCTTC. The full variable domain, completed using reference TRBV7-2 and TRBJ1-2, is GAGVSQSPSNKVTEKGKDVELRCDPISGHTALYWYRQSLGQGLEFLIYFQGNSAPDKSGLPSDRFSAERTGGSVSTLTIQRTQQEDSAVYLCASTIGRDARYGYTFGSGTRLTVV.

This chain links TRBV29-1 with TRBJ2-5; possibly TRBD1 for D (5 bases). There are 11 residues in the CDR3. CDR1 is SQVTM and CDR2 is ANQGSEA in the germline V gene. V lost 7 bases to trimming and J lost 5 bases, with 11 bases between them. The CDR3 region is CSGRVGETQYF. DNA of the CDR3: TGCAGCGGCAGGGTTGGGGAGACCCAGTACTTC.

The chain is built from TRBV27 and TRBJ1-3, with 8 positions matching TRBD1. Germline V gene sequence: CDR1 MNHEY, CDR2 SMNVEV (reference sequence). Trimming at V came to 3 bases and at J to 0 bases, leaving 4 bases not matched to a gene. CDR3 length: 16 residues. The CDR3 protein is CASSLEGTGSGNTIYF. CDR3 DNA: TGTGCCAGCAGTTTGGAGGGGACAGGCTCTGGAAACACCATATATTTT.

There are many counts of this clonotype. The V and J genes are TRBV2 and TRBJ1-3, with D maybe TRBD1 (5 bases). The length of the CDR3 is 14 residues. Per the germline V gene, CDR1 is SNHLY and CDR2 is FYNNEI. V shed 1 base and J shed 5 bases, with 9 bases lying between them. The CDR3 region has the DNA TGTGCCAGCAGTGAAGGGGGGATGAGAAACACCATATATTTT. It encodes CASSEGGMRNTIYF.

The CDR3 region is CASSLVRQGYGYTF. The CDR3 bases are TGTGCCAGCAGTTTAGTCCGACAGGGCTATGGCTACACCTTC. The chain employs TRBV28 and TRBJ1-2; TRBD1 matches 7 bases. There are 14 residues in the CDR3. V was clipped by 2 bases and J by 4 bases; unmatched bases: 4. The V gene's germline CDR1 is MDHEN and CDR2 SYDVKM.

This clonotype showed up just once. V usage is TRBV7-6 and J usage is TRBJ2-5; TRBD1 matches at 9 bases. Germline CDR1 and CDR2: SGHVS and FNYEAQ. The trim removed 3 bases at V and 6 bases at J, leaving 8 bases unmatched. This CDR3 comprises 15 residues. The CDR3 region has the DNA TGTGCCAGCAGCTTGTCCGGGACAGGGTCACAGACCCAGTACTTC. It specifies CASSLSGTGSQTQYF.

This clonotype was observed once. This chain joins TRBV7-3 and TRBJ2-2; D unclear. This CDR3 has 16 amino acids. With 2 bases removed from V and 2 bases from J, the gap between germline ends came to 12 bases. Germline assignment: CDR1 SGHTA and CDR2 FQGTGA. CDR3 amino acids: CASSLFERPNTGELFF. The DNA of the CDR3 is TGTGCCAGCAGCTTATTCGAGAGACCAAACACCGGGGAGCTGTTTTTT.

This sequence joins TRBV25-1 and TRBJ1-1; 7 nucleotides match TRBD1. J lost 0 bases, V lost 6 bases, and 13 bases had no gene match. Germline V gene data show CDR1 as MGHDK and CDR2 as SYGVNS. The CDR3 spans 17 residues. In DNA form, the CDR3 reads TGTGCCAGCAGCAGTCGGGGGCCCACAGGGGTGAACACTGAAGCTTTCTTT. Its translation is CASSSRGPTGVNTEAFF.

The chain joins TRBV12-3 or TRBV12-4 to TRBJ2-7; no definite D call. The CDR3 sequence is 15 residues long. V lost 6 bases and J lost 2, with 17 bases in between. The CDR3 is CASSSYRSFTYEQYF. CDR3 DNA: TGTGCCAGCAGCTCTTATAGGAGTTTCACCTACGAGCAGTACTTC.

This rearrangement joins TRBV9 to TRBJ2-7; weak D call: TRBD2 (6 bases). Looked up from germline, CDR1 is SGDLS and CDR2 is YYNGEE. The ends were cut back, 5 bases at V and 2 bases at J, with 11 bases in the middle. CDR3 size: 13 residues. CDR3 region: CASSTGVTYEQYF. DNA for the CDR3: TGTGCCAGCAGTACGGGAGTAACCTACGAGCAGTACTTC.